This T cell receptor (beta chain) was sequenced during a study of T cell responses to AZD1222 COVID-19 vaccine. Study-wide results and limits: Of the AZD1222 recipients, only 5 or 6 were seropositive at baseline.

Worth noting for this clone: Its target is not known.

Profiling relied on immunoSEQ multiplex PCR, and the TCRdb table lists in-frame clones only, not all of them. Among over 100,000 clones listed, more than 85% were seen once. The specimen comprised peripheral blood, sampled on day 0 of AZD1222 vaccination. The receptor's source is an adult in good health.

The CDR3 nucleotides read TGTGCCAGCAGCTTACAGGGAGGCAGCTCCTACGAGCAGTACTTC. Translating it yields CASSLQGGSSYEQYF. This sequence joins TRBV7-9 and TRBJ2-7; D possibly corresponds to TRBD2 (6 bases). This CDR3 has 15 amino acids. Germline CDR1 is SEHNR and CDR2 is FQNEAQ (reference sequence). The ends were cut back, 2 bases at V and 0 bases at J, with 11 bases in the middle. Based on the CDR3 plus reference TRBV7-9 and TRBJ2-7, the full variable domain is DTGVSQNPRHKITKRGQNVTFRCDPISEHNRLYWYRQTLGQGPEFLTYFQNEAQLEKSRLLSDRFSAERPKGSFSTLEIQRTEQGDSAMYLCASSLQGGSSYEQYFGPGTRLTVT.